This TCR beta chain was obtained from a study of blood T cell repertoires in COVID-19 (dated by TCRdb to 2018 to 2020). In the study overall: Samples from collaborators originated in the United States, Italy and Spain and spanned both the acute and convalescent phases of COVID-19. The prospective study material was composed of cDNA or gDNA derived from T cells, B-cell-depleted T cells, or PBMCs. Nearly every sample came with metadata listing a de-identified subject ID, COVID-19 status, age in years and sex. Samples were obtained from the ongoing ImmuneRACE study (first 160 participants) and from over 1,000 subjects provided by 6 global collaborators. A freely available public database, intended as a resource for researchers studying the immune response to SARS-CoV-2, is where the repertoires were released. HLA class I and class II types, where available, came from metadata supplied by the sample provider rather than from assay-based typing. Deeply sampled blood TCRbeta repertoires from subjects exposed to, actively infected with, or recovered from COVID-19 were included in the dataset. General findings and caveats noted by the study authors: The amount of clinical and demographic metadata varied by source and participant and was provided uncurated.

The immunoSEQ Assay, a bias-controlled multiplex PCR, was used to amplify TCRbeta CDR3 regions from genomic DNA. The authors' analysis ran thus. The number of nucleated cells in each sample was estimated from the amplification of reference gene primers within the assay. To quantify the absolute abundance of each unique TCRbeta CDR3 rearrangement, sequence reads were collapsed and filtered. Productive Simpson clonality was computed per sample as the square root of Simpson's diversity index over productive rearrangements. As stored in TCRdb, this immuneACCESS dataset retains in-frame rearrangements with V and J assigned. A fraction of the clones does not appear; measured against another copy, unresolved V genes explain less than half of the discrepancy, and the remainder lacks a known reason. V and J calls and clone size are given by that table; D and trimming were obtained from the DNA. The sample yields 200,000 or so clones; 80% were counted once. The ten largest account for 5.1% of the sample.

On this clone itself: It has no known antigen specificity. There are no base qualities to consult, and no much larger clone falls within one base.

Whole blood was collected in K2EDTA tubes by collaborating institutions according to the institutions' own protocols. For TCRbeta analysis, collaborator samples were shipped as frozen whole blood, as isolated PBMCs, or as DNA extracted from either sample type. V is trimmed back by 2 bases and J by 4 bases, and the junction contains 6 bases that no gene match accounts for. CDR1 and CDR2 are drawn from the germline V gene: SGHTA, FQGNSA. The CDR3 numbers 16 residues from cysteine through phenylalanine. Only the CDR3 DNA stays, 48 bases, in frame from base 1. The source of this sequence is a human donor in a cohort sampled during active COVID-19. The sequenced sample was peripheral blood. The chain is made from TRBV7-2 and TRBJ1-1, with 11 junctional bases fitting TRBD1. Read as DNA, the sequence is TGTGCCAGCAGCTTACAAGGGACAGGGGGTCCCACTGAAGCTTTCTTT. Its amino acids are CASSLQGTGGPTEAFF. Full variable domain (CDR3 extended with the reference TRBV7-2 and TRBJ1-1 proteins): GAGVSQSPSNKVTEKGKDVELRCDPISGHTALYWYRQSLGQGLEFLIYFQGNSAPDKSGLPSDRFSAERTGGSVSTLTIQRTQQEDSAVYLCASSLQGTGGPTEAFFGQGTRLTVV.